This entry concerns a single TCR beta chain. The antigen it recognizes is unknown. Within one base of it there is no much larger clone, and no base qualities were kept. TCRbeta CDR3 regions were amplified from genomic DNA by means of the immunoSEQ Assay, a bias-controlled multiplex PCR. The paper's processing steps were these. Nucleated cell counts per sample were estimated from amplification of reference gene primers within the assay. To quantify the absolute abundance of each unique TCRbeta CDR3 rearrangement, sequence reads were collapsed and filtered. Productive Simpson clonality was computed per sample as the square root of Simpson's diversity index over productive rearrangements. The clones in this table, taken by TCRdb from immuneACCESS, are in-frame only. Not every clone is retained; where verified, under half of the shortfall comes from an unresolved V gene, and the cause of the rest is unknown. That table supplies the V and J calls and clone size; D and trimming were determined from the DNA. The sample data list about 480,000 clones, and roughly 90% of these were observed just once. 1.5% to 2% of the sample is taken by the ten largest.

Enrolling through a virtual design, the prospective study's participants ranged in age from roughly 18 to 90 years and lived across more than 20 United States geographic areas. Cohort assignment in the prospective study relied on participant-reported clinical history from a screening survey and a study questionnaire. For ImmuneRACE Cohort 3, a participant was defined as recovered based on two consecutive negative NP/OP PCR tests, clearance by a healthcare professional, or resolution of symptoms. In the prospective study, whole blood, serum and a nasopharyngeal or oropharyngeal swab were collected from each participant by mobile phlebotomists. Participants in the prospective study had the option to provide additional blood draws and questionnaires over a 2-month period. Prospective study blood samples were shipped either frozen or at room temperature before DNA extraction. This sample stems from a study of blood T cell repertoires in COVID-19 (TCRdb year 2020). Looking at the study overall: Collaborator samples came from the United States, Italy and Spain and covered acute and convalescent phases of COVID-19. The material from the prospective study consisted of cDNA or gDNA derived from T cells, B-cell-depleted T cells, or PBMCs. Deeply sampled blood TCRbeta repertoires from subjects exposed to, actively infected with, or recovered from COVID-19 were included in the dataset. The repertoires were made available in a free public database intended to serve as a resource for research on the immune response to SARS-CoV-2. The samples were drawn from the first 160 participants of the ongoing ImmuneRACE study and from 1,254 subjects provided by 6 global collaborators. The sample metadata nearly always contained a de-identified subject ID, COVID-19 status, age in years and sex. Where available, HLA class I and class II types were taken from metadata supplied by the sample provider and were not determined by assay-based typing.

The paper's findings and limits, for the study overall: Clinical and demographic metadata were provided uncurated, with the amount varying by source and participant.

Including the terminal cysteine and phenylalanine, the CDR3 comprises 15 residues. The retained sequence is limited to the CDR3, 45 bases, with the frame set at the first base. V and J are trimmed by 1 base and 5 bases, and the gene matches miss 7 bases of the junction. From the germline V gene (reference sequence), CDR1 is LGHDT and CDR2 is YNNKEL. The chain was built from TRBV3-1 (or the pseudogene TRBV3-2) and TRBJ2-7, with 8 middle bases fitting TRBD1. The sequenced sample consisted of PBMCs or T cells enriched from blood (not recorded which). This sequence was found in a woman in her thirties or forties who had recovered from COVID-19. The nucleotide sequence is given as TGTGCCAGCAGCCAAGTTCACAGGGGGGCGGACGAGCAGTACTTC. This is translated as CASSQVHRGADEQYF.